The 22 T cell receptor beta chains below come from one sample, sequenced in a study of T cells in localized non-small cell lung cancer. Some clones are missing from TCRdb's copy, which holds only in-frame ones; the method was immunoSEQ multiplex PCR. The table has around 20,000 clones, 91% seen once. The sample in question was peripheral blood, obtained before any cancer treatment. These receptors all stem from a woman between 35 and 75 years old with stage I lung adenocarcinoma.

For the CDR3, the DNA is TGTGCCAGCAGGGGCCCCTATAATTCACCCCTCCACTTT. Translating it yields CASRGPYNSPLHF. The chain uses TRBV5-6 and TRBJ1-6; D is unclear. Trimming pared 5 bases from V and 2 bases from J, leaving 5 bases between. Per germline, CDR1 SGHDT and CDR2 YYEEEE. The CDR3 sequence is 13 residues long.

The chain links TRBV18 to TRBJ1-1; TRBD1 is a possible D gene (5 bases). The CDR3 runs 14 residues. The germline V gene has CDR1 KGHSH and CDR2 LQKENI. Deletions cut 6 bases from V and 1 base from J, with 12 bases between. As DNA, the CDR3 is TGTGCCAGCTCTTTATATGGGGGGAACACTGAAGCTTTCTTT. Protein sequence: CASSLYGGNTEAFF.

CDR3 protein: CASSLNMAMNTEAFF. Written as DNA, the CDR3 is TGTGCCAGCAGCTTGAACATGGCGATGAACACTGAAGCTTTCTTT. The chain uses TRBV5-6 and TRBJ1-1; no clear D. V was pared by 1 base and J by 0 bases, with 10 bases between. Germline CDR1 and CDR2: SGHDT and YYEEEE. The CDR3 extends over 15 amino acids.

CDR3 nucleotides: TGTGCCAGCAGTCCCAGGACAGGGCCCTCTGGAAACACCATATATTTT. The encoded protein is CASSPRTGPSGNTIYF. The chain combines TRBV27 with TRBJ1-3; 8 bases fit TRBD1. The CDR3 is 16 residues long. With V trimmed by 5 bases and J by 0 bases, 6 bases remained unmatched. Germline CDR1 reads MNHEY; CDR2 reads SMNVEV (reference sequence).

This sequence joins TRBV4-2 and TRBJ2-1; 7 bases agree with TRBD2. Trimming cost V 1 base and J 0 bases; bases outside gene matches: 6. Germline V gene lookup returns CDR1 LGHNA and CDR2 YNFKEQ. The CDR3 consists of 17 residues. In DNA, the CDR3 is TGTGCCAGCAGCCAAGCCCCAGCGGGGTACTCCTACAATGAGCAGTTCTTC. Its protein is CASSQAPAGYSYNEQFF.

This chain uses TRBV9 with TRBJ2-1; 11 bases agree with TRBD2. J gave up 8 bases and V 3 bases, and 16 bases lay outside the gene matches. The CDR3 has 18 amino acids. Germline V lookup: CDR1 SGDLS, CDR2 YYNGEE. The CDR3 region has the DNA TGTGCCAGCAGCGCACTAGCGGGGGCCTCTGGCTACAATTATGAGCAGTTCTTC. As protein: CASSALAGASGYNYEQFF.

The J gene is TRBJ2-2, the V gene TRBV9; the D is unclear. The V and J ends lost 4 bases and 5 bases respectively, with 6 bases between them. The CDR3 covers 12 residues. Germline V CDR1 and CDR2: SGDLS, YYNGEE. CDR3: CASSLGTGELFF. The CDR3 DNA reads TGTGCCAGCAGCCTGGGGACCGGGGAGCTGTTTTTT.

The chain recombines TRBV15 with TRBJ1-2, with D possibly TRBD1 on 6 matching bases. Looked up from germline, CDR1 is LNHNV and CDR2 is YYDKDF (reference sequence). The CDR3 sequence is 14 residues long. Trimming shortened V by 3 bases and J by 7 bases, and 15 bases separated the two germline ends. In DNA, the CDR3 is TGTGCCACCAGCAGTTCGGACGGGGGGCTTGGCTACACCTTC. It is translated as CATSSSDGGLGYTF.

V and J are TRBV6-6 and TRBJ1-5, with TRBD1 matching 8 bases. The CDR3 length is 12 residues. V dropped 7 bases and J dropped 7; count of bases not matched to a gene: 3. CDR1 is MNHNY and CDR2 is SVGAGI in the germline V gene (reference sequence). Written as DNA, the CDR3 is TGTGCCAGCACCCAGGGGGCCCAGCCCCAGCATTTT. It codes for CASTQGAQPQHF.

Written as DNA, the CDR3 is TGTGCCAGCAGCAAGGGAAACACCGGGGAGCTGTTTTTT. Amino acid sequence: CASSKGNTGELFF. This chain uses TRBV11-3 with TRBJ2-2; D ambiguous. The CDR3 length is 13 residues. Trimming shortened V by 5 bases and J by 2 bases, and 6 bases separated the two germline ends. The germline V gene encodes CDR1 SGHNT and CDR2 YENEEA.

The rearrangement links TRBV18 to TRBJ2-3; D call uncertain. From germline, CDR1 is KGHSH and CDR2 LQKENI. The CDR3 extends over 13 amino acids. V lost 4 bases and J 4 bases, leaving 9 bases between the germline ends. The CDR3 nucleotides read TGTGCCAGCTCACGAGAAGGGTCAGATACGCAGTATTTT. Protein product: CASSREGSDTQYF.

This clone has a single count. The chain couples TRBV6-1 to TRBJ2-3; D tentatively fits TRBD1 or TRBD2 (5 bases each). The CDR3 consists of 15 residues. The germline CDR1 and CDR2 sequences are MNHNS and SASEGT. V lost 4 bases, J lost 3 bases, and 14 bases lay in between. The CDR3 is CASSGRGSATDTQYF. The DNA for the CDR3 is TGTGCCAGCAGTGGTAGGGGTAGCGCGACAGATACGCAGTATTTT.

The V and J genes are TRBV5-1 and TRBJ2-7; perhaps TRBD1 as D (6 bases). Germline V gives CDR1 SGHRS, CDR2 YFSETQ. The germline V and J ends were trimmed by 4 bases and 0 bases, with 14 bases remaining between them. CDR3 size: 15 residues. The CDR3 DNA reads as TGCGCCAGCAGCGCCTACAGGGCCAGCTCCTACGAGCAGTACTTC. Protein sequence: CASSAYRASSYEQYF.

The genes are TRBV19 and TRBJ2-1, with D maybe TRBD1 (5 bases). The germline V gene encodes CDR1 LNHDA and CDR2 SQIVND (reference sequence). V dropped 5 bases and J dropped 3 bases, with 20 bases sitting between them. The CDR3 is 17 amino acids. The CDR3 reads CASSPHRTLLFYNEQFF. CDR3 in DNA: TGTGCCAGTAGTCCCCATAGGACACTACTCTTCTACAATGAGCAGTTCTTC.

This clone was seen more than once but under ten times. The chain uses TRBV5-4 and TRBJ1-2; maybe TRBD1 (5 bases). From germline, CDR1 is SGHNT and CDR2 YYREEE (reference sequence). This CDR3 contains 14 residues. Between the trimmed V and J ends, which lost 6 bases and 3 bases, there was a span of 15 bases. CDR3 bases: TGTGCCAGCAACCGGGGCCCGACCGACTATGGCTACACCTTC. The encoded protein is CASNRGPTDYGYTF.

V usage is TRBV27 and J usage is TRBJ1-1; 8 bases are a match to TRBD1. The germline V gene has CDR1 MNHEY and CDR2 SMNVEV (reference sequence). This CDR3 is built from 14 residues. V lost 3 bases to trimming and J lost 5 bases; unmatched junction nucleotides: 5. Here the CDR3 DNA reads TGTGCCAGCAGTTTTTCCACAGGGGGGACTGAAGCTTTCTTT. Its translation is CASSFSTGGTEAFF.

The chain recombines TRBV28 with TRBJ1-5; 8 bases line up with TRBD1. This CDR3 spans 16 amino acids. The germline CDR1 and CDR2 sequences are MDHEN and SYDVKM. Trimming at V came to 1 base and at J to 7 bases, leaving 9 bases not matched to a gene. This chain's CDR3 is CASSLSTGQGGQPQHF. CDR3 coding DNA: TGTGCCAGCAGTTTATCCACCGGACAGGGAGGACAGCCCCAGCATTTT.

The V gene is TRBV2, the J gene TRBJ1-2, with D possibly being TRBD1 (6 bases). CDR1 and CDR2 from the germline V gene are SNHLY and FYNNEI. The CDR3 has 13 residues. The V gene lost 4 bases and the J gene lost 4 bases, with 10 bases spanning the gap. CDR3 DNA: TGTGCCAGCAGTGGGGACATCTTCTATGGCTACACCTTC. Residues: CASSGDIFYGYTF.

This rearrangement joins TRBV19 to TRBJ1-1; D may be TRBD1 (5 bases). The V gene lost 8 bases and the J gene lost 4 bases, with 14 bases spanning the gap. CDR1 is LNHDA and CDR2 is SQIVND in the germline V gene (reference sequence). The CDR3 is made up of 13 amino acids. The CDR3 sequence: CASFRVDSTEAFF. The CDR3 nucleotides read TGTGCCAGTTTCAGGGTAGATAGCACTGAAGCTTTCTTT.

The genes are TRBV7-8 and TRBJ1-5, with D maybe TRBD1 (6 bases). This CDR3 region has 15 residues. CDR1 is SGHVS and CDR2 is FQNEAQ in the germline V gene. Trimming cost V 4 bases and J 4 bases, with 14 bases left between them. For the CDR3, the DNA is TGTGCCAGCAGCTATTCGGACAGAAAAAATCAGCCCCAGCATTTT. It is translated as CASSYSDRKNQPQHF.

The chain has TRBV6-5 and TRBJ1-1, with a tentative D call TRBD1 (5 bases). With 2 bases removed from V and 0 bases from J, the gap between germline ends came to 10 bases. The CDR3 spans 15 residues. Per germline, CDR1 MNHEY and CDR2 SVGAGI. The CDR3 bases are TGTGCCAGCAGTTACGCCGGGACGGTGAACACTGAAGCTTTCTTT. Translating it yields CASSYAGTVNTEAFF.

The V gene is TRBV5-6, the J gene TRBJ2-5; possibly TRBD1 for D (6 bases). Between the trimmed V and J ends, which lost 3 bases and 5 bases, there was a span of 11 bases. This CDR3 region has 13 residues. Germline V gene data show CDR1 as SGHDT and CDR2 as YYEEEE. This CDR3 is CASSWGQRETQYF. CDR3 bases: TGTGCCAGCAGCTGGGGACAACGTGAGACCCAGTACTTC.